The sequence of this T cell receptor (beta chain) was determined in a study of T cell responses to AZD1222 COVID-19 vaccine. Concerning this clone: No antigen is known for it.

Study-level results: Seropositive at baseline were only 5 to 7 AZD1222 recipients. White British people made up most donors, females outnumbered males, and clonal diversity was possibly underestimated.

Clones were sequenced by immunoSEQ multiplex PCR, and TCRdb holds only the in-frame ones, with some missing. The sample contains approximately 110,000 clones, around 92% of which appear only once. Germline V gives CDR1 SGHRS, CDR2 YFSETQ. The length of the CDR3 is 16 residues. Between the trimmed V and J ends, which lost 1 base and 0 bases, there was a span of 12 bases. This clonotype was obtained from an adult who received the AZD1222 COVID-19 vaccine. The V gene is TRBV5-1, the J gene TRBJ2-3, with D perhaps TRBD2 (5 bases). The sample in question was peripheral blood, obtained 28 days after the second AZD1222 dose. The DNA for the CDR3 is TGCGCCAGCAGCTTGCAGGCGGGCTTAAGCACAGATACGCAGTATTTT. Protein: CASSLQAGLSTDTQYF. The variable domain in full, with the rest retrieved from reference TRBV5-1 and TRBJ2-3, is KAGVTQTPRYLIKTRGQQVTLSCSPISGHRSVSWYQQTPGQGLQFLFEYFSETQRNKGNFPGRFSGRQFSNSRSEMNVSTLELGDSALYLCASSLQAGLSTDTQYFGPGTRLTVL.